The 11 T cell receptor beta chains listed next were all sequenced from one sample in a study of beta chain features in type 1 diabetes. Reverse transcription of all isolated RNA meant that expressed TCRB transcripts were sequenced. TCRdb's copy holds only in-frame clones and misses some; the assay was immunoSEQ multiplex PCR. In the table there are 250,000 to 350,000 clones, approximately 15% of which are singletons. Study observations and caveats: For Type 1 diabetes patients, all four CD4+ subsets carried TCRB CDR3s that were moderately but significantly shorter.

Their specific antigens are unknown. The sample comprised naive CD4+ T cells from blood. The receptor set was obtained from a man younger than 40 with type 1 diabetes.

The rearrangement uses TRBV7-2 and TRBJ1-5; 10 nucleotides align to TRBD1. J gave up 2 bases and V 1 base, and 2 bases lay outside the gene matches. CDR3 length: 16 amino acids. The germline V gene encodes CDR1 SGHTA and CDR2 FQGNSA. The CDR3 DNA is TGTGCCAGCAGCTTAGTTGGGACAGGGGGCAATCAGCCCCAGCATTTT. As protein: CASSLVGTGGNQPQHF.

This clone was counted only a few times. The CDR3, as DNA: TGTGCCAGCAGTTACCACAGGGGGCCCTACGAGCAGTACTTC. This encodes CASSYHRGPYEQYF. The chain employs TRBV6-5 and TRBJ2-7; 9 bases match TRBD1. Germline CDR1 is MNHEY and CDR2 is SVGAGI. There are 14 residues in the CDR3. Trimming removed 2 bases from V and 2 bases from J; junction bases left unmatched: 1.

In this sample, this clone turned up a few times. V gene TRBV19 combines with J gene TRBJ2-3, with 9 bases aligning to TRBD1. Trimming removed 7 bases from V and 6 bases from J; junction bases left unmatched: 8. Per the germline V gene, CDR1 is LNHDA and CDR2 is SQIVND (reference sequence). This CDR3 comprises 14 residues. The CDR3 DNA reads TGTGCCAGTAAGATTGGCGGGACAGGGGATACGCAGTATTTT. Translated: CASKIGGTGDTQYF.

The V call is TRBV30, the J call TRBJ2-1, with TRBD1 as a possible D gene (6 bases). The CDR3 is 13 residues long. Germline lookup yields CDR1 GTSNPN and CDR2 SVGIG (reference sequence). Trimming removed 1 base at V and 6 bases at J, with 10 bases between. CDR3 amino acids: CAWSAGHINEQFF. The DNA of the CDR3 is TGTGCCTGGAGTGCGGGACACATCAATGAGCAGTTCTTC.

A few counts support this clone. This chain connects TRBV9 to TRBJ2-5; TRBD2 matches at 13 bases. In germline, CDR1 is SGDLS, CDR2 YYNGEE. The ends lost 4 bases at V and 0 bases at J; junction bases unmatched: 12. This CDR3 has 19 residues. CDR3 in DNA: TGTGCCAGCAGCCCAGGGACTAGCGGGGCATTTGGGTACCAAGAGACCCAGTACTTC. Translation: CASSPGTSGAFGYQETQYF.

This chain connects TRBV6-5 to TRBJ2-7; perhaps TRBD2 as D (5 bases). The CDR3 totals 15 residues. V lost 4 bases, J lost 2 bases, and 15 bases lay in between. Germline V CDR1 and CDR2: MNHEY, SVGAGI. CDR3: CASSLYGGATYEQYF. In nucleotides, the CDR3 is TGTGCCAGCAGTTTGTATGGAGGAGCTACCTACGAGCAGTACTTC.

This clone has only a few counts. The chain links TRBV23-1 to TRBJ1-1; D ambiguous. TRBV23-1 counts as an open reading frame of uncertain function. The V and J ends lost 3 bases and 3 bases respectively, with 8 bases between them. The CDR3 runs to 13 residues. CDR3 residues: CASSQEGDTEAFF. The CDR3 nucleotides read TGCGCCAGCAGTCAGGAGGGAGACACTGAAGCTTTCTTT.

This clone was seen only a few times. The chain has TRBV7-3 and TRBJ2-1; the D gene is possibly TRBD2 (6 bases). Germline values: CDR1 SGHTA, CDR2 FQGTGA. There are 15 residues in the CDR3. V was clipped by 3 bases and J by 4 bases, with 13 bases between them. The CDR3: CASSFVGGRYNEQFF. The CDR3 coding sequence is TGTGCCAGCAGCTTTGTGGGAGGACGATACAATGAGCAGTTCTTC.

This clone has more than one count but fewer than ten. The chain recombines TRBV7-9 with TRBJ2-5; possible D gene TRBD1, 5 bases. There are 15 residues in the CDR3. CDR1 is SEHNR and CDR2 is FQNEAQ in the germline V gene (reference sequence). V was trimmed by 2 bases and J by 0 bases, leaving 10 bases between them. CDR3 protein: CASSLRGLDQETQYF. CDR3 sequence (DNA): TGTGCCAGCAGCTTAAGGGGTCTGGACCAAGAGACCCAGTACTTC.

This clone was counted a few times. The V gene is TRBV7-8, the J gene TRBJ2-1; unclear D gene. The CDR3 is 15 residues long. Germline V gene sequence: CDR1 SGHVS, CDR2 FQNEAQ. V was shortened by 1 base and J by 0 bases, with 7 bases between the two germline ends. CDR3 in DNA: TGTGCCAGCAGCTTAGGGTGGAGCTCCTACAATGAGCAGTTCTTC. It translates to CASSLGWSSYNEQFF.

Only a few counts were recorded for this clone. The chain carries TRBV6-5 and TRBJ2-1; 9 bases align to TRBD2. V trimming: 3 bases; J trimming: 5 bases; junction bases outside the gene matches: 5. The CDR3 totals 15 residues. In germline, CDR1 is MNHEY, CDR2 SVGAGI. The CDR3, as DNA: TGTGCCAGCAGTTATTTCATAGCGGGAGACAATGAGCAGTTCTTC. This translates into CASSYFIAGDNEQFF.